This T cell receptor (beta chain) was sequenced in a study of human T cells and chemical hapten exposure. Study context: Patients having alopecia areata, totalis or universalis were mostly female. Among samples, TCR yields varied mainly because of small differences in pooled library volume.

Germline CDR1 SGDLS, CDR2 YYNGEE. V was pared by 3 bases and J by 8 bases, with 6 bases of the junction left unmatched. The CDR3 has 14 amino acids. The time point here: patch test 1, 2 weeks after DPC sensitization. Sample treatment: therapeutic diphenylcyclopropenone sensitization with weekly scalp DPC. Unfractionated whole blood yielded the extracted total RNA. Individual cDNA molecules each carried unique molecular identifiers attached by the library. From the RACE reads, TCRdb called clonotypes with MiXCR, one entry per CDR3 protein. The sample holds 150,000 to 200,000 distinct CDR3 sequences, 14% seen once.

The sample was whole blood, taken in connection with sensitization to the hapten diphenylcyclopropenone (DPC). The chain has TRBV9 and TRBJ1-4; 8 bases match TRBD1. The sequence was obtained from a woman aged 30 to 39 with alopecia areata. Some clones in this sample may be carry-over from other donors' samples. CDR3: CASSAGTGDEKLFF. For the CDR3, the DNA is TGTGCCAGCAGCGCCGGGACAGGTGACGAAAAACTGTTTTTT.